The source of this TCR beta chain is a study of T cells in tuberculosis. Cells were sorted from thawed PBMC rested overnight and stained with GMM-loaded CD1B tetramer, viability dye and anti-CD3. The lipid loaded on the CD1B tetramers was C32 glucose monomycolate from Rhodococcus equi. The CDR3 loop spans 14 amino acids. Deletions cut 1 base from V and 2 bases from J, with 8 bases between. Germline CDR1 reads MNHEY; CDR2 reads SVGAGI. Using immunoSEQ multiplex PCR, the repertoire was profiled, and TCRdb retains in-frame clones only, with some absent. Of 80,000 to 90,000 clones in the sample, under 95% were seen once.

This receptor was identified in an adult woman with latent tuberculosis. This chain links TRBV6-5 with TRBJ1-2; possibly TRBD1 for D (5 bases). Sequenced: CD1b-GMM tetramer-negative cells sorted from PBMCs. The CDR3 here is CASSYYPGNYGYTF. The CDR3 DNA reads TGTGCCAGCAGTTACTACCCAGGGAACTATGGCTACACCTTC.